This T cell receptor (beta chain) came from a study of breast tumors, draining lymph nodes, adjacent tissues. Breast cancer patients provided tissue from their axillary draining lymph nodes. From germline, CDR1 is DFQATT and CDR2 SNEGSKA (reference sequence). The length of the CDR3 is 14 residues. Details on this clonotype: Antigen specificity is unknown. One base away lies a much larger clone, so this may be a sequencing read error.

TCRdb ran MiXCR on the multiplex PCR reads and lists one entry per CDR3 protein. The data hold about 110,000 distinct CDR3 sequences, with about 31% observed a single time. The study, taken as a whole, reports: Compared with lymph nodes, tumors were less diverse; compared with nontumor tissue, more. Data fit most tumor T cells coming from lymph node, expanding in tumor.

Input material: axillary lymph node tissue. The chain recombines TRBV20-1 with TRBJ1-5, with D maybe TRBD1 (5 bases). This TCR was recovered from a female donor with breast cancer. Some clones in this sample may be carry-over from other donors' samples. The CDR3 bases are TGCAGTGCTAGAGCAGGGAGTTTAAATCCGCCCCAGCATTTT. This translates into CSARAGSLNPPQHF.